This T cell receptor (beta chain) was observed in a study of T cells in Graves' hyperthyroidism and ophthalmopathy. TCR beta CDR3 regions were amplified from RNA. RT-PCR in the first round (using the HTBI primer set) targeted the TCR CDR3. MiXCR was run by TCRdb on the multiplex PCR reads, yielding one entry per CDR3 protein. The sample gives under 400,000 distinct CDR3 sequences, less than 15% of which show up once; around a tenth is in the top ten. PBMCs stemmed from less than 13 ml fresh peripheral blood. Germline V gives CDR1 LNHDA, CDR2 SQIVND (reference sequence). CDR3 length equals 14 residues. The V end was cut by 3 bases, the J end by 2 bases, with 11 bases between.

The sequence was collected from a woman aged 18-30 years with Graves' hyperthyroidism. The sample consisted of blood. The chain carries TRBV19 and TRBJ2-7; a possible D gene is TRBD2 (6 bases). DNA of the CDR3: TGTGCCAGTAGTATCGGAGGGGCCCCCTACGAGCAGTACTTC. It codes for CASSIGGAPYEQYF.